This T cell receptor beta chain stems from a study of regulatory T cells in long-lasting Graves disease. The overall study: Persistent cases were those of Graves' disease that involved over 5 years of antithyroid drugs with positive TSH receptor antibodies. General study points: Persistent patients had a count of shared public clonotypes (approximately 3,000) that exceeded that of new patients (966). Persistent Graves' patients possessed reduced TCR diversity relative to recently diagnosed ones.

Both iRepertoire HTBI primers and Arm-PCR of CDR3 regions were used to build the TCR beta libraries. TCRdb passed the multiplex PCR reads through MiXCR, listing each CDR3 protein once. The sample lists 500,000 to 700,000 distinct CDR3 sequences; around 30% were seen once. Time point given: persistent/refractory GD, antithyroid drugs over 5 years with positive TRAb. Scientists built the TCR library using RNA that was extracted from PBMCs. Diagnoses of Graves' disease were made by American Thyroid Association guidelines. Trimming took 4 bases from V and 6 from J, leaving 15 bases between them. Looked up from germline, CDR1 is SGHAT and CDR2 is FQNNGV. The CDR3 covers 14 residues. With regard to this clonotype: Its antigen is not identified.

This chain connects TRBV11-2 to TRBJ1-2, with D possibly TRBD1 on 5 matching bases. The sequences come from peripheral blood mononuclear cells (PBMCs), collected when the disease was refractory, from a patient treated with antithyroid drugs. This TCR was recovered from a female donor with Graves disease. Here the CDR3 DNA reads TGTGCCAGCAGCTCGATCCGGGACGTTGATGGCTACACCTTC. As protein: CASSSIRDVDGYTF. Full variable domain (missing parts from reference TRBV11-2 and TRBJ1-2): EAGVAQSPRYKIIEKRQSVAFWCNPISGHATLYWYQQILGQGPKLLIQFQNNGVVDDSQLPKDRFSAERLKGVDSTLKIQPAKLEDSAVYLCASSSIRDVDGYTFGSGTRLTVV.